This T cell receptor beta chain stems from a study of blood T cell repertoires in COVID-19. For the study at large: Donors in the United States, Italy and Spain gave samples during acute or convalescent COVID-19. The analysed material was cDNA or gDNA that came from T cells, B-cell-depleted T cells, or PBMCs.

The authors' processing: The assay estimated nucleated cells by amplifying reference gene primers. Profiling relied on immunoSEQ multiplex PCR, and the TCRdb table lists in-frame clones only, not all of them. The V and J calls and clone size come from that table; D and trimming were worked out from the DNA. The repertoire holds 20,000 or so clones, with 86% as singletons. From germline, CDR1 is MNHEY and CDR2 SVGAGI. With V trimmed by 6 bases and J by 3 bases, 6 bases remained unmatched. The CDR3 is made up of 15 amino acids. Sequencing was performed on peripheral blood. The chain has TRBV6-5 and TRBJ2-1; 9 nucleotides match TRBD1. The receptor's source is an older man with acute or convalescent COVID-19. CDR3 bases: TGTGCCAGCAGCCTGACAGGGGGACGCTACAATGAGCAGTTCTTC. Residues: CASSLTGGRYNEQFF.